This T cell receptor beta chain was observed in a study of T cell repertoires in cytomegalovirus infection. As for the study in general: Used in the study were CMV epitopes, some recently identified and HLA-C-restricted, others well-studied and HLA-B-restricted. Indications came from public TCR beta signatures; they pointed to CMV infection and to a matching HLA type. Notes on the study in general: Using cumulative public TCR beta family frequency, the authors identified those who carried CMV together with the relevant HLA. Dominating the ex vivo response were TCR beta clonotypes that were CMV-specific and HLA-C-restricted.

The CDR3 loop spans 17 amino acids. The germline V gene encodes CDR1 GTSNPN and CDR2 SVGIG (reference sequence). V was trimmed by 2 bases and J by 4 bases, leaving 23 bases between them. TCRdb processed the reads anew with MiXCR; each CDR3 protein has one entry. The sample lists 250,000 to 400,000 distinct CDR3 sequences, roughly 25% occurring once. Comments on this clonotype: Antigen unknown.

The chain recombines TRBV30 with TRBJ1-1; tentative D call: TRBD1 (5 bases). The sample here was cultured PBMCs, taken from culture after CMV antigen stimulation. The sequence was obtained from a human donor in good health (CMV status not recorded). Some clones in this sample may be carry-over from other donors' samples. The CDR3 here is CAWSSTWRMGVFTEAFF. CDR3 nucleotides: TGTGCCTGGAGTTCCACTTGGAGAATGGGGGTTTTCACTGAAGCTTTCTTT.